This TCR beta chain was recovered during a study of blood T cell repertoires in COVID-19 (dated by TCRdb to 2018 to 2021). At the level of the whole study: The collaborator samples originated in the United States, Italy and Spain and spanned the acute and convalescent phases of COVID-19. The prospective study material was composed of cDNA or gDNA derived from T cells, B-cell-depleted T cells, or PBMCs. Deeply sampled blood TCRbeta repertoires from subjects exposed to, actively infected with, or recovered from COVID-19 were included in the dataset. The repertoires were released in a freely available public database meant as a resource for research on the immune response to SARS-CoV-2. Samples came from the ongoing ImmuneRACE study (first 160 participants) plus 1,254 subjects from 6 global collaborators. The sample metadata nearly always contained a de-identified subject ID, COVID-19 status, age in years and sex. Where available, HLA class I and class II types were taken from metadata supplied by the sample provider and were not determined by assay-based typing.

The collaborating institutions used their own protocols to collect whole blood in K2EDTA tubes. For TCRbeta analysis, collaborators shipped samples in one of three forms: frozen whole blood, isolated PBMCs, or DNA extracted from either of those sample types. Notes on this clone: It lacks a known antigen. Nothing much larger sits one base from this clone, and base qualities are not available.

TCRbeta CDR3 regions were amplified from genomic DNA by means of the immunoSEQ Assay, a bias-controlled multiplex PCR. As for how the authors treated the data: The number of nucleated cells in each sample was estimated from the amplification of reference gene primers within the assay. To quantify the absolute abundance of each unique TCRbeta CDR3 rearrangement, sequence reads were collapsed and filtered. For each sample, productive Simpson clonality was calculated as the square root of Simpson's diversity index across productive rearrangements. TCRdb mirrors the immuneACCESS table, restricted to in-frame sequences. Some clones are absent from its copies; in checked studies, under half trace to an unresolved V gene, and the reason for the others is unknown. Clone size and V and J calls were adopted from that table, with D and trimming inferred from the DNA. The sample yields fewer than 120,000 clones; 82% were counted once. The top ten constitute approximately 16% of the sample.

Broad study findings and their caveats: Clinical and demographic metadata were provided uncurated, with the amount varying by source and participant.

This TCR derives from a woman aged 55-69 years with acute or convalescent COVID-19. The sequenced material came from peripheral blood.

The CDR3 reads CASSRGQGGNSPLHF. The DNA reads TGTGCCAGCAGCCGGGGACAGGGAGGGAATTCACCCCTCCACTTT. This sequence uses TRBV11-3 and TRBJ1-6, with TRBD1 identical over 9 junction bases. Measured from the cysteine to the phenylalanine, the CDR3 is 15 residues long. Of all the DNA, just the CDR3 is kept, 45 bases in frame from base 1. Here V drops 5 bases and J drops 7 bases, and the junction holds 6 bases not matched to any gene. The germline V gene specifies SGHNT as CDR1 and YENEEA as CDR2.